This T cell receptor beta chain stems from a study of blood T cell repertoires in COVID-19. Study in general: The origin of the acute and convalescent COVID-19 samples was the United States, Italy and Spain. From T cells, B-cell-depleted T cells, or PBMCs came the material, which was cDNA or gDNA.

Per the original methods: Estimates of nucleated cell counts were drawn from the amplification of reference gene primers. Profiling relied on immunoSEQ multiplex PCR, and the TCRdb table lists in-frame clones only, not all of them. The D gene and trimming were derived from the DNA, and the V and J assignments and clone size from that table. The sample lists 200,000 to 300,000 clones; 86% were seen once. Germline assignment: CDR1 SGHAT and CDR2 FQNNGV. The CDR3 loop spans 15 amino acids. The ends were cut back, 3 bases at V and 5 bases at J, with 16 bases in the middle. The sample consisted of peripheral blood. The clonotype was recovered from a man between 35 and 55 years old who had recovered from COVID-19. V gene TRBV11-2 combines with J gene TRBJ1-1; D is ambiguous. CDR3 DNA: TGTGCCAGCAGCTTGGTTCCAATGAGGAAGACTGAAGCTTTCTTT. Protein: CASSLVPMRKTEAFF. The full variable domain, with the rest looked up from reference TRBV11-2 and TRBJ1-1, is EAGVAQSPRYKIIEKRQSVAFWCNPISGHATLYWYQQILGQGPKLLIQFQNNGVVDDSQLPKDRFSAERLKGVDSTLKIQPAKLEDSAVYLCASSLVPMRKTEAFFGQGTRLTVV.